Listed below are T cell receptor beta chains from one sample, sequenced in a study of blood T cell repertoires in COVID-19. Only in-frame clones appear in the TCRdb table, and some are missing; sequencing was by immunoSEQ multiplex PCR. The sample consists of around 200,000 clones, approximately 84% of them appearing once. Sequencing was performed on PBMCs or T cells enriched from blood (not recorded which). Receptor source: a woman aged 25 to 39 who had recovered from COVID-19. The CDR3 runs from the conserved cysteine through the conserved F or W. The D gene is left open where the match is weak. Size tells how often a clone was seen (once, few, many) or the class of an expanded clone, and some rows leave it out.

abundance: once
v_gene: TRBV5-1
d_gene: TRBD2
j_gene: TRBJ2-5
CDR3aa: CASSLKSAGGGQETQYF
CDR3nt: TGCGCCAGCAGCTTGAAGTCGGCAGGCGGGGGTCAAGAGACCCAGTACTTC

abundance: few
v_gene: TRBV5-1
d_gene: NA
j_gene: TRBJ1-4
CDR3aa: CASSLGRFGGRKLFF
CDR3nt: TGCGCCAGCAGCTTGGGACGCTTCGGGGGGCGGAAACTGTTTTTT

abundance: NA
v_gene: TRBV2
d_gene: NA
j_gene: TRBJ2-1
CDR3aa: CASSANNNEQFF
CDR3nt: TGTGCCAGCAGTGCAAACAACAATGAGCAGTTCTTC

abundance: NA
v_gene: TRBV9
d_gene: NA
j_gene: TRBJ2-2
CDR3aa: CASSVEAGLNTGELFF
CDR3nt: TGTGCCAGCAGCGTAGAGGCTGGGCTGAACACCGGGGAGCTGTTTTTT

abundance: NA
v_gene: TRBV7-2
d_gene: TRBD1
j_gene: TRBJ1-5
CDR3aa: CASSPRQGSNQPQHF
CDR3nt: TGTGCCAGCAGCCCGAGACAGGGTAGCAATCAGCCCCAGCATTTT

abundance: NA
v_gene: TRBV18
d_gene: TRBD2
j_gene: TRBJ2-1
CDR3aa: CASSPRPSGNTYNEQFF
CDR3nt: TGTGCCAGCTCACCACGTCCTAGCGGGAACACCTACAATGAGCAGTTCTTC

abundance: NA
v_gene: TRBV5-1
d_gene: TRBD1
j_gene: TRBJ1-3
CDR3aa: CASSLGLDRGYGNTIYF
CDR3nt: TGCGCCAGCAGCTTGGGCCTCGACAGGGGATACGGAAACACCATATATTTT

abundance: NA
v_gene: TRBV28
d_gene: TRBD1
j_gene: TRBJ1-2
CDR3aa: CASSIGQGDFGYTF
CDR3nt: TGTGCCAGCAGTATTGGACAGGGGGATTTTGGCTACACCTTC

abundance: NA
v_gene: TRBV5-1
d_gene: NA
j_gene: TRBJ1-2
CDR3aa: CASSLATTTLNYGYTF
CDR3nt: TGCGCCAGCAGCTTGGCTACGACAACTTTAAACTATGGCTACACCTTC

abundance: once
v_gene: TRBV6-1
d_gene: TRBD1
j_gene: TRBJ2-2
CDR3aa: CASSAPPTGGAKSGELFF
CDR3nt: TGTGCCAGCAGTGCTCCCCCAACAGGGGGCGCTAAATCCGGGGAGCTGTTTTTT

abundance: NA
v_gene: TRBV7-2
d_gene: NA
j_gene: TRBJ2-3
CDR3aa: CASSWGGDTDTQYF
CDR3nt: TGTGCCAGCAGCTGGGGAGGAGACACAGATACGCAGTATTTT

abundance: NA
v_gene: TRBV28
d_gene: NA
j_gene: TRBJ1-1
CDR3aa: CASIGQTNTEAFF
CDR3nt: TGTGCCAGCATTGGACAGACGAACACTGAAGCTTTCTTT

abundance: NA
v_gene: TRBV24-1
d_gene: TRBD1
j_gene: TRBJ2-1
CDR3aa: CATSDLRRNRGNEQFF
CDR3nt: TGTGCCACCAGTGATTTGCGTCGAAACAGGGGGAATGAGCAGTTCTTC

abundance: many
v_gene: TRBV28
d_gene: TRBD2
j_gene: TRBJ2-5
CDR3aa: CASSLSGALQETQYF
CDR3nt: TGTGCCAGCAGTTTAAGCGGGGCTCTCCAAGAGACCCAGTACTTC

abundance: NA
v_gene: TRBV3-1/TRBV3-2
d_gene: TRBD2
j_gene: TRBJ2-1
CDR3aa: CASNLAGGIYEQFF
CDR3nt: TGTGCCAGCAATTTAGCGGGAGGGATATATGAGCAGTTCTTC

abundance: NA
v_gene: TRBV25-1
d_gene: NA
j_gene: TRBJ1-1
CDR3aa: CASAPVGHEAFF
CDR3nt: TGTGCCAGCGCGCCAGTGGGCCATGAAGCTTTCTTT

abundance: NA
v_gene: TRBV27
d_gene: NA
j_gene: TRBJ1-6
CDR3aa: CASSLRLLDTSSSYNSPLHF
CDR3nt: TGTGCCAGCAGTTTAAGGCTACTGGACACCTCGAGCTCCTATAATTCACCCCTCCACTTT

abundance: NA
v_gene: TRBV7-3
d_gene: NA
j_gene: TRBJ1-5
CDR3aa: CASSLTGEGSPQHF
CDR3nt: TGTGCCAGCAGCTTAACCGGGGAAGGTTCGCCCCAGCATTTT

abundance: NA
v_gene: TRBV2
d_gene: NA
j_gene: TRBJ2-2
CDR3aa: CASSVQANTGELFF
CDR3nt: TGTGCCAGCAGTGTGCAGGCCAACACCGGGGAGCTGTTTTTT

abundance: NA
v_gene: TRBV6-4
d_gene: NA
j_gene: TRBJ2-1
CDR3aa: CASSDGGRERSYNEQFF
CDR3nt: TGTGCCAGCAGTGATGGGGGGCGGGAGCGATCCTACAATGAGCAGTTCTTC

abundance: NA
v_gene: TRBV7-3
d_gene: TRBD1
j_gene: TRBJ2-1
CDR3aa: CASSLNQGVNEQFF
CDR3nt: TGTGCCAGCAGCTTAAACCAGGGGGTAAATGAGCAGTTCTTC

abundance: NA
v_gene: TRBV7-3
d_gene: NA
j_gene: TRBJ2-7
CDR3aa: CASSTTGQGYEQYF
CDR3nt: TGTGCCAGCAGCACCACAGGGCAGGGTTACGAGCAGTACTTC

abundance: NA
v_gene: TRBV28
d_gene: TRBD1
j_gene: TRBJ1-2
CDR3aa: CASSLRQGYYGYTF
CDR3nt: TGTGCCAGCAGTCTTAGACAGGGGTACTATGGCTACACCTTC

abundance: NA
v_gene: TRBV14
d_gene: NA
j_gene: TRBJ1-2
CDR3aa: CASSQIPSYGYTF
CDR3nt: TGTGCCAGCAGCCAAATCCCTAGCTATGGCTACACCTTC

abundance: NA
v_gene: TRBV6-2/TRBV6-3
d_gene: TRBD2
j_gene: TRBJ2-7
CDR3aa: CASSYIAGGAYEQYF
CDR3nt: TGTGCCAGCAGTTACATTGCGGGAGGTGCCTACGAGCAGTACTTC

abundance: NA
v_gene: TRBV6-1
d_gene: TRBD1
j_gene: TRBJ1-1
CDR3aa: CASSEFLTGMNTEAFF
CDR3nt: TGTGCCAGCAGTGAATTCCTGACAGGGATGAACACTGAAGCTTTCTTT

abundance: NA
v_gene: TRBV29-1
d_gene: TRBD1
j_gene: TRBJ1-1
CDR3aa: CSAHWTGANTEAFF
CDR3nt: TGCAGCGCTCACTGGACAGGGGCGAACACTGAAGCTTTCTTT

abundance: few
v_gene: TRBV6-1
d_gene: NA
j_gene: TRBJ1-1
CDR3aa: CASSEAGREGEAFF
CDR3nt: TGTGCCAGCAGTGAAGCGGGCAGGGAGGGAGAAGCTTTCTTT

abundance: NA
v_gene: TRBV21-1
d_gene: NA
j_gene: TRBJ2-1
CDR3aa: CASSAREREEFLESYNEQFF
CDR3nt: TGTGCCAGCAGCGCCCGCGAGCGGGAGGAGTTCTTAGAATCCTACAATGAGCAGTTCTTC

abundance: NA
v_gene: TRBV7-2
d_gene: TRBD1
j_gene: TRBJ1-4
CDR3aa: CASSPPGTGTEKLFF
CDR3nt: TGTGCCAGCAGCCCCCCCGGGACAGGGACGGAAAAACTGTTTTTT

abundance: NA
v_gene: TRBV9
d_gene: NA
j_gene: TRBJ1-3
CDR3aa: CASSTLDSYSGNTIYF
CDR3nt: TGTGCCAGCAGCACCTTGGACAGTTACTCTGGAAACACCATATATTTT

abundance: NA
v_gene: TRBV4-1
d_gene: TRBD1
j_gene: TRBJ1-2
CDR3aa: CASSQPKSRQGAGYGYTF
CDR3nt: TGCGCCAGCAGCCAACCGAAATCTAGACAGGGGGCTGGTTATGGCTACACCTTC

abundance: NA
v_gene: TRBV6-5
d_gene: NA
j_gene: TRBJ2-3
CDR3aa: CATYRSLVGDTQYF
CDR3nt: TGTGCCACCTACCGGAGTCTCGTTGGCGATACGCAGTATTTT

abundance: NA
v_gene: TRBV27
d_gene: NA
j_gene: TRBJ1-1
CDR3aa: CASSRTAKNTEAFF
CDR3nt: TGTGCCAGCAGCCGGACAGCTAAGAACACTGAAGCTTTCTTT

abundance: NA
v_gene: TRBV7-9
d_gene: NA
j_gene: TRBJ2-7
CDR3aa: CASSLMDYSYEQYF
CDR3nt: TGTGCCAGCAGCTTAATGGACTACTCCTACGAGCAGTACTTC

abundance: NA
v_gene: TRBV7-9
d_gene: TRBD1
j_gene: TRBJ2-5
CDR3aa: CASSLGTGQETQYF
CDR3nt: TGTGCCAGCAGCTTAGGGACAGGCCAAGAGACCCAGTACTTC

abundance: NA
v_gene: TRBV11-2
d_gene: NA
j_gene: TRBJ2-7
CDR3aa: CASSSLGSPYEQYF
CDR3nt: TGTGCCAGCAGCTCCCTTGGGAGCCCCTACGAGCAGTACTTC